This T cell receptor beta chain was profiled in a study of T cells in Graves' hyperthyroidism and ophthalmopathy. The CDR3 extends over 16 amino acids. Germline assignment: CDR1 SEHNR and CDR2 FQNEAQ (reference sequence). V was shortened by 4 bases and J by 1 base, with 14 bases between the two germline ends. RNA transcripts served as the template for amplifying TCR beta CDR3 regions. HTBI primers were employed in a first-round RT-PCR of the TCR CDR3. A single record per CDR3 protein comes from TCRdb applying MiXCR to the multiplex PCR reads. The data contain 700,000 to 950,000 distinct CDR3 sequences, over 35% of them singletons. This clonotype was counted at least ten times.

This TCR was recovered from a woman aged 40 to 50 with Graves' hyperthyroidism. Material: blood. The chain uses TRBV7-9 and TRBJ1-5, with D tentatively TRBD1 (5 bases). CDR3 sequence: CASSSTPGPSNQPQHF. The CDR3 DNA sequence: TGTGCCAGCAGCTCAACCCCGGGACCCAGCAATCAGCCCCAGCATTTT. Full variable domain (remainder filled in from reference TRBV7-9 and TRBJ1-5): DTGVSQNPRHKITKRGQNVTFRCDPISEHNRLYWYRQTLGQGPEFLTYFQNEAQLEKSRLLSDRFSAERPKGSFSTLEIQRTEQGDSAMYLCASSSTPGPSNQPQHFGDGTRLSIL.